The 3 T cell receptor beta chains below come from one sample, sequenced in a study of blood T cell repertoires in COVID-19. The data were produced by immunoSEQ multiplex PCR, yet TCRdb's version contains in-frame clones alone and is incomplete. The sample contains hundreds of thousands of clones, about 83% of which appear only once. The sample was PBMCs or T cells enriched from blood (not recorded which). The receptors here all came from a woman in her fifties or sixties who had recovered from COVID-19.

The chain joins TRBV6-4 to TRBJ1-2; no reliable D call. The CDR3 sequence is 16 residues long. Per the germline V gene, CDR1 is MRHNA and CDR2 is SNTAGT. Trimming took 2 bases from V and 3 from J, leaving 16 bases between them. The CDR3 region has the DNA TGTGCCAGCAGTGACGGTAGCGCTACTCCATACTATGGCTACACCTTC. Translating it yields CASSDGSATPYYGYTF.

The chain employs TRBV5-1 and TRBJ1-1; 9 bases fit TRBD1. The CDR3 is 16 residues long. J lost 1 base, V lost 3 bases, and 7 bases had no gene match. Germline V gene data show CDR1 as SGHRS and CDR2 as YFSETQ. CDR3 amino acids: CASSSQTGGRNTEAFF. CDR3 nucleotides: TGCGCCAGCAGCTCCCAGACAGGGGGAAGGAACACTGAAGCTTTCTTT.

Turning to this clone: The junction departs from germline at one end; a sequencing error may be responsible. CDR3 nucleotides: TGTGCCAGCAGCTACCCCTATAATGAGCAGTTCTTC. It translates to CASSYPYNEQFF. This rearrangement joins TRBV6-1 to TRBJ2-1; no clear D. The CDR3 is 12 residues long. Germline CDR1 MNHNS, CDR2 SASEGT.